These 29 T cell receptor beta chains share one sample of origin, sequenced in a study of blood T cells in healthy people across ages. Combining a sample-barcoded 5' primer with a J-beta primer mix, a second PCR ran for about 7 to 11 cycles. TCRdb ran MiXCR on the 5' RACE reads and lists one entry per CDR3 protein. The table shows hundreds of thousands of distinct CDR3 sequences, with less than 25% occurring only once. Another study also made use of these data, one on T cells of mothers and their children.

The sample consisted of blood. These receptors were taken from a boy younger than 18 in good health.

This clonotype appeared a few times. The chain links TRBV19 to TRBJ2-7; TRBD2 is a possible D gene (6 bases). The CDR3 totals 14 residues. Germline V lookup: CDR1 LNHDA, CDR2 SQIVND (reference sequence). V gave up 3 bases and J gave up 5 bases, with 14 bases separating them. The CDR3, as DNA: TGTGCCAGTAGTATGGGGCGGGGAATCCACGAGCAGTACTTC. Residues: CASSMGRGIHEQYF. Full variable domain (outside the CDR3, taken from reference TRBV19 and TRBJ2-7): DGGITQSPKYLFRKEGQNVTLSCEQNLNHDAMYWYRQDPGQGLRLIYYSQIVNDFQKGDIAEGYSVSREKKESFPLTVTSAQKNPTAFYLCASSMGRGIHEQYFGPGTRLTVT.

This clonotype turned up a few times. The V call is TRBV28, the J call TRBJ2-6, with D unresolved. The germline CDR1 and CDR2 sequences are MDHEN and SYDVKM. V gave up 5 bases and J gave up 0 bases, with 11 bases separating them. This CDR3 has 16 residues. The CDR3 is CASSPRAVSGANVLTF. CDR3 DNA: TGTGCCAGCAGTCCAAGGGCGGTCTCTGGGGCCAACGTCCTGACTTTC.

The chain has TRBV5-1 and TRBJ2-5; 9 bases map to TRBD1. Germline values: CDR1 SGHRS, CDR2 YFSETQ. The junction had 5 bases not matched to a gene; V was cut back by 3 bases and J by 5 bases. CDR3 length: 14 residues. In DNA form, the CDR3 reads TGCGCCAGCAGCTGGGGGGACAGGGCGGAGACCCAGTACTTC. Amino acids: CASSWGDRAETQYF.

The rearrangement uses TRBV15 and TRBJ2-3; no reliable D call. CDR1 and CDR2 (germline): LNHNV, YYDKDF (reference sequence). This CDR3 has 14 residues. Trimming left V 1 base short and J 0 bases short, with 5 bases between. The CDR3 region has the DNA TGTGCCACCAGCAGAGGACGGAGCACAGATACGCAGTATTTT. Translated: CATSRGRSTDTQYF.

The J gene is TRBJ1-5, the V gene TRBV27; D might be TRBD1 (6 bases). This CDR3 comprises 15 residues. CDR1 and CDR2 (germline): MNHEY, SMNVEV (reference sequence). Between the trimmed V and J ends, which lost 5 bases and 3 bases, there was a span of 14 bases. The CDR3 reads CASSPLLGANQPQHF. CDR3 coding DNA: TGTGCCAGCAGTCCCCTTTTGGGGGCCAATCAGCCCCAGCATTTT.

This clonotype showed up just a few times. The V call is TRBV3-1, the J call TRBJ2-7; 7 nucleotides agree with TRBD2. The CDR3 is 15 residues long. J was trimmed by 5 bases and V by 4 bases; bases with no gene match: 11. The germline V gene encodes CDR1 LGHDT and CDR2 YNNKEL (reference sequence). CDR3 DNA: TGTGCCAGCAGCCCTCCCTTGAAAGCGGGAAACGAGCAGTACTTC. It yields the protein CASSPPLKAGNEQYF.

This clonotype has ten or more counts. V usage is TRBV7-2 and J usage is TRBJ2-4, with 7 bases identical to TRBD2. The CDR3 runs 14 residues. Germline V CDR1 and CDR2: SGHTA, FQGNSA. Unmatched junction bases numbered 8, after V lost 6 bases and J lost 6 bases. This chain's CDR3 is CASRETVAGNIQYF. The CDR3 nucleotides are TGTGCCAGCAGGGAGACAGTAGCGGGAAACATTCAGTACTTC.

The chain combines TRBV27 with TRBJ1-4; perhaps TRBD1 as D (6 bases). Germline-derived CDR1 and CDR2 are MNHEY and SMNVEV (reference sequence). V was pared by 3 bases and J by 5 bases, with 13 bases between. This CDR3 region has 15 residues. CDR3 residues: CASSLFGTPNEKLFF. The CDR3 DNA follows: TGTGCCAGCAGTTTGTTTGGGACACCCAATGAAAAACTGTTTTTT. Full variable domain (remainder filled in from reference TRBV27 and TRBJ1-4): EAQVTQNPRYLITVTGKKLTVTCSQNMNHEYMSWYRQDPGLGLRQIYYSMNVEVTDKGDVPEGYKVSRKEKRNFPLILESPSPNQTSLYFCASSLFGTPNEKLFFGSGTQLSVL.

Concerning this clonotype itself: A read error may account for a junction end that differs from germline. This rearrangement joins TRBV9 to TRBJ2-5; tentatively, D is TRBD2 (5 bases). This CDR3 has 13 amino acids. The germline V gene has CDR1 SGDLS and CDR2 YYNGEE. The CDR3 coding sequence is TGTGCCAGCAGCGTAGGACTACTAGAGGCCCAGTACTTC. This translates into CASSVGLLEAQYF.

The table lists this clonotype with a few counts. The J gene is TRBJ2-2, the V gene TRBV5-1; 11 bases line up with TRBD1. Germline CDR1 reads SGHRS; CDR2 reads YFSETQ. The CDR3 runs to 17 residues. The junction had 11 bases not matched to a gene; V was cut back by 4 bases and J by 6 bases. The CDR3 DNA reads as TGCGCCAGCAGCCCCCGAGGGACAGGGGGTTCCGCCGGGGAGCTGTTTTTT. This gives the protein CASSPRGTGGSAGELFF.

The V call is TRBV20-1, the J call TRBJ2-5; D is uncertain. Matching the DNA end better, TRBJ2-1 makes the J call doubtful. This CDR3 spans 13 amino acids. The germline gives CDR1 DFQATT, CDR2 SNEGSKA (reference sequence). This CDR3 reads CSVRAPLGNEQFF. The CDR3 nucleotides are TGCAGTGTAAGGGCCCCCTTGGGCAATGAGCAGTTCTTC.

The chain links TRBV11-3 to TRBJ2-5; the D call may be TRBD1 or TRBD2 (7 bases each). The CDR3 is made up of 15 amino acids. With 4 bases removed from V and 5 bases from J, the gap between germline ends came to 17 bases. The germline CDR1 and CDR2 sequences are SGHNT and YENEEA. The CDR3 DNA is TGTGCCAGCAGCTCAGGGGGGGGGCAGCGGGAGACCCAGTACTTC. Protein: CASSSGGGQRETQYF.

This chain connects TRBV4-1 to TRBJ1-2; 8 positions match TRBD1. CDR3 length equals 15 residues. V lost 0 bases and J lost 4; bases outside the gene matches: 4. Per the germline V gene, CDR1 is MGHRA and CDR2 is YSYEKL. The CDR3 nucleotides read TGCGCCAGCAGCCAAGATTGGGACAGGTCCTATGGCTACACCTTC. Its protein product is CASSQDWDRSYGYTF.

The chain has TRBV29-1 and TRBJ2-2; D is undetermined. CDR1 SQVTM and CDR2 ANQGSEA come from the germline V gene. The CDR3 spans 12 residues. Trimming stripped 4 bases from V and 1 base from J, with 4 bases between. In DNA form, the CDR3 reads TGCAGCGTTGGGAGGAACACCGGGGAGCTGTTTTTT. Encoded protein: CSVGRNTGELFF.

This clonotype was detected a few times. The V call is TRBV4-3, the J call TRBJ1-4; the D is unclear. The CDR3 runs to 15 residues. CDR1 and CDR2 from the germline V gene are LGHNA and YSLEER. Trimming removed 0 bases from V and 6 bases from J, with 11 bases in between. The CDR3, as DNA: TGCGCCAGCAGCCAAGATCGGGTGGGAGATGAAAAACTGTTTTTT. It specifies CASSQDRVGDEKLFF.

This clonotype was recorded at least ten times. The rearrangement links TRBV20-1 to TRBJ2-4, with D tentatively TRBD1 or TRBD2 (6 bases each). There are 15 residues in the CDR3. The germline gives CDR1 DFQATT, CDR2 SNEGSKA (reference sequence). Trimming shortened V by 6 bases and J by 0 bases, and 15 bases separated the two germline ends. CDR3 coding DNA: TGCAGTGCAAACGACCGGGGGCTAGCCAAAAACATTCAGTACTTC. It encodes CSANDRGLAKNIQYF.

The chain has TRBV4-3 and TRBJ2-1, with D perhaps matching TRBD1 (6 bases). This CDR3 is 15 amino acids long. Germline loops: CDR1 LGHNA, CDR2 YSLEER. Trimming took off 6 bases at V and 3 bases at J, with 15 bases between the two ends. This chain's CDR3 is CASSPTGTNYNEQFF. The CDR3 DNA is TGCGCCAGCAGTCCGACCGGGACAAACTACAATGAGCAGTTCTTC.

As concerns this clonotype: The junction does not match germline at one end; this may be a read error. DNA for the CDR3: TGTGCCAGCAGCCTCACTGGGACGAGAGCCACCGGGCAGCTGTTTTTT. Encoded protein: CASSLTGTRATGQLFF. This sequence joins TRBV7-3 and TRBJ2-2; D is possibly TRBD1 or TRBD2 (5 bases each). Germline V gives CDR1 SGHTA, CDR2 FQGTGA. The CDR3 has 16 residues.

This clonotype was counted between two and nine times. This chain connects TRBV20-1 to TRBJ2-7; D gene uncertain. V dropped 6 bases and J dropped 0 bases, with 12 bases sitting between them. Germline CDR1 reads DFQATT; CDR2 reads SNEGSKA (reference sequence). There are 13 residues in the CDR3. The CDR3 region has the DNA TGCAGTGCCCCTTCCCTTATCTCCTACGAGCAGTACTTC. As protein: CSAPSLISYEQYF.

This clonotype was recorded many times. Written as DNA, the CDR3 is TGTGCCAGCAGCGGCCTTCGGGGTTCACCCCTCCACTTT. It translates to CASSGLRGSPLHF. The chain uses TRBV28 and TRBJ1-6; no clear D gene. Trimming cost V 6 bases and J 9 bases, with 12 bases left between them. Germline assignment: CDR1 MDHEN and CDR2 SYDVKM. The length of the CDR3 is 13 residues. Drawing the rest from reference TRBV28 and TRBJ1-6, the complete variable domain is DVKVTQSSRYLVKRTGEKVFLECVQDMDHENMFWYRQDPGLGLRLIYFSYDVKMKEKGDIPEGYSVSREKKERFSLILESASTNQTSMYLCASSGLRGSPLHFGNGTRLTVT.

This clonotype came up a few times. The rearrangement uses TRBV4-1 and TRBJ2-1; 11 positions match TRBD2. V shed 0 bases and J 4 bases; nucleotides not matched to a gene: 2. The CDR3 extends over 16 amino acids. Per germline, CDR1 MGHRA and CDR2 YSYEKL. CDR3 amino acids: CASSQERLAGYNEQFF. The CDR3 DNA reads TGCGCCAGCAGCCAAGAAAGACTAGCGGGGTACAATGAGCAGTTCTTC.

V usage is TRBV4-2 and J usage is TRBJ2-3; no definite D call. Between the trimmed V and J ends, which lost 0 bases and 4 bases, there was a span of 5 bases. The length of the CDR3 is 13 residues. CDR1 is LGHNA, CDR2 YNFKEQ, per germline. The CDR3 spells CASSQELADTQYF. In DNA form, the CDR3 reads TGTGCCAGCAGCCAAGAGCTGGCAGATACGCAGTATTTT.

The chain carries TRBV5-1 and TRBJ2-1, with TRBD2 matching over 8 bases. J lost 6 bases, V lost 0 bases, and 11 bases had no gene match. This CDR3 contains 17 residues. Germline CDR1 is SGHRS and CDR2 is YFSETQ. The CDR3 spells CASSLGRSAGGFNEQFF. The CDR3 coding sequence is TGCGCCAGCAGCTTGGGCCGTTCCGCGGGGGGATTCAATGAGCAGTTCTTC.

Points on this clonotype: A much larger clone differs by one base, so this may be a read error. V gene TRBV6-6 combines with J gene TRBJ1-2; D not resolved. CDR1 MNHNY and CDR2 SVGAGI come from the germline V gene (reference sequence). The CDR3 runs to 12 residues. Trimming shortened V by 4 bases and J by 0 bases, and 3 bases separated the two germline ends. The CDR3 spells CASSSSNYGYTF. DNA of the CDR3: TGTGCCAGCAGTTCGTCTAACTATGGCTACACCTTC.

This clonotype was counted between two and nine times. This chain joins TRBV12-3 or TRBV12-4 and TRBJ2-2, with TRBD2 matching over 15 bases. This CDR3 spans 18 amino acids. V lost 7 bases to trimming and J lost 5 bases; unmatched junction nucleotides: 11. CDR3 coding DNA: TGTGCCAGCACTGATCGGACTAGCGGGGGGGCCTCGACCGGGGAGCTGTTTTTT. This sequence encodes CASTDRTSGGASTGELFF.

The chain has TRBV12-3 or TRBV12-4 and TRBJ2-1, with D possibly TRBD2 on 5 matching bases. The CDR3 is made up of 15 amino acids. The V and J ends lost 10 bases and 6 bases respectively, with 22 bases between them. CDR3 nucleotides: TGTGCCAACCCCCCGGCTCAGGCGGGCTCCAATGAGCAGTTCTTC. Its translation is CANPPAQAGSNEQFF.

In this sample, this clonotype turned up a few times. This chain uses TRBV29-1 with TRBJ1-4; 10 nucleotides line up with TRBD1. The germline gives CDR1 SQVTM, CDR2 ANQGSEA. This CDR3 region has 15 residues. V trimming: 3 bases; J trimming: 6 bases; junction bases outside the gene matches: 7. The CDR3 loop is CSVETPGTGDEKLFF. The CDR3 coding sequence is TGCAGCGTTGAGACTCCCGGGACAGGGGATGAAAAACTGTTTTTT.

The chain joins TRBV12-3 or TRBV12-4 to TRBJ2-5, with D perhaps being TRBD1 or TRBD2 (5 bases each). V shed 2 bases and J shed 0 bases, with 19 bases lying between them. The CDR3 contains 18 residues. The CDR3 is CASSLLGVGSPDQETQYF. The CDR3 DNA follows: TGTGCCAGCAGTTTACTGGGGGTGGGGAGCCCAGACCAAGAGACCCAGTACTTC.

This clonotype was observed a few times. The J gene is TRBJ2-1, the V gene TRBV7-6, with TRBD1 matching over 7 bases. Trimming removed 5 bases from V and 5 bases from J; junction bases left unmatched: 9. Germline CDR1 reads SGHVS; CDR2 reads FNYEAQ. The CDR3 sequence is 15 residues long. The CDR3 coding sequence is TGTGCCAGCAGCAGACTGGGACAGAGGAACAATGAGCAGTTCTTC. As protein: CASSRLGQRNNEQFF.